The clone carrying this T cell receptor (beta chain) was seen repeatedly, ten times or more. These data come from a study of T cells in Graves' hyperthyroidism and ophthalmopathy. V shed 4 bases and J shed 4 bases, with 11 bases lying between them. This CDR3 contains 13 residues. CDR1 is SGHKS and CDR2 is YYEKEE in the germline V gene (reference sequence). Researchers took RNA transcripts and amplified the TCR beta CDR3 regions from them. Primed by the HTBI set, a first-round RT-PCR was run on the TCR CDR3. TCRdb reanalysed the multiplex PCR reads using MiXCR and keeps one entry per CDR3 protein. Of 640,000 or so distinct CDR3 sequences in the sample, over 12% were seen once.

The TCR comes from a woman between 18 and 29 years old with Graves' ophthalmopathy. Material: blood. This chain joins TRBV5-5 and TRBJ1-2; D gene unclear. CDR3 loop: CASSDAGFYGYTF. In DNA form, the CDR3 reads TGTGCCAGCAGCGACGCGGGGTTCTATGGCTACACCTTC.